A selection of T cell receptor beta chains follows, all from one sample in a study of T-cell reconstitution after alpha-beta-depleted transplantation in children. TCRdb itself ran the PCR reads through MiXCR, one entry per CDR3 protein. The table shows approximately 1,000,000 distinct CDR3 sequences, with around 30% occurring only once. Source: PBMCs, mostly from graft donor cells, taken 360 days after TCRalphabeta/CD19-depleted stem cell transplant. The receptors were sampled from a boy under two years old who had a stem cell transplant for SCID, so the T cells may come from the graft donor. Both conserved end residues are part of each CDR3. The order of the fields is J gene, V gene, CDR3 length, CDR3 protein.

j_call: TRBJ2-7
v_call: TRBV7-9
cdr3_length: 14
cdr3_aa: CASRSQGPPYEQYF

j_call: TRBJ1-1
v_call: TRBV5-1
cdr3_length: 14
cdr3_aa: CASSLLTVNTEAFF

j_call: TRBJ2-3
v_call: TRBV14
cdr3_length: 14
cdr3_aa: CASSPGAGSHTQYF

j_call: TRBJ1-2
v_call: TRBV6-1
cdr3_length: 15
cdr3_aa: CASSRGQGVKYGYTF

j_call: TRBJ2-7
v_call: TRBV12-3/TRBV12-4
cdr3_length: 15
cdr3_aa: CASSRQAGAHYEQYF

j_call: TRBJ1-1
v_call: TRBV6-1
cdr3_length: 17
cdr3_aa: CASSPPQGWGTNTEAFF

j_call: TRBJ1-5
v_call: TRBV11-1
cdr3_length: 17
cdr3_aa: CASSSGQVGVLNQPQHF

j_call: TRBJ1-1
v_call: TRBV20-1
cdr3_length: 13
cdr3_aa: CSASGQGAAEAFF

j_call: TRBJ2-3
v_call: TRBV3-1
cdr3_length: 14
cdr3_aa: CASSQDPLPDTQYF

j_call: TRBJ1-5
v_call: TRBV7-9
cdr3_length: 14
cdr3_aa: CASSLDFPNQPQHF

j_call: TRBJ2-3
v_call: TRBV3-1
cdr3_length: 18
cdr3_aa: CASRENRGGPPSTDTQYF

j_call: TRBJ1-2
v_call: TRBV4-3
cdr3_length: 13
cdr3_aa: CASSHQTGQGYTF

j_call: TRBJ2-7
v_call: TRBV27
cdr3_length: 16
cdr3_aa: CASSFARTVLGYEQYF

j_call: TRBJ2-7
v_call: TRBV6-2/TRBV6-3
cdr3_length: 14
cdr3_aa: CASRNREVSYEQYF

j_call: TRBJ2-5
v_call: TRBV28
cdr3_length: 13
cdr3_aa: CASRDRAQETQYF

j_call: TRBJ2-5
v_call: TRBV7-2
cdr3_length: 16
cdr3_aa: CASSFEGGAKSETQYF

j_call: TRBJ2-2
v_call: TRBV9
cdr3_length: 17
cdr3_aa: CASSAGLAGVLSGELFF

j_call: TRBJ1-2
v_call: TRBV7-9
cdr3_length: 14
cdr3_aa: CASSFTDVGYGYTF

j_call: TRBJ1-6
v_call: TRBV12-3/TRBV12-4
cdr3_length: 14
cdr3_aa: CASSLRDGVGPLHF

j_call: TRBJ2-1
v_call: TRBV5-1
cdr3_length: 14
cdr3_aa: CASSRGSSYNEQFF

j_call: TRBJ1-1
v_call: TRBV6-5
cdr3_length: 15
cdr3_aa: CASSYSRGRNTEAFF

j_call: TRBJ1-5
v_call: TRBV5-4
cdr3_length: 18
cdr3_aa: CASSLAEQRGLLNQPQHF

j_call: TRBJ2-5
v_call: TRBV20-1
cdr3_length: 17
cdr3_aa: CSARDWSPLHPQETQYF

j_call: TRBJ2-3
v_call: TRBV27
cdr3_length: 16
cdr3_aa: CASSPPLPAGTDTQYF

j_call: TRBJ2-7
v_call: TRBV28
cdr3_length: 13
cdr3_aa: CASINRDSYEQYF

j_call: TRBJ1-5
v_call: TRBV12-3/TRBV12-4
cdr3_length: 15
cdr3_aa: CASTPGQSSNQPQHF

j_call: TRBJ2-1
v_call: TRBV7-9
cdr3_length: 14
cdr3_aa: CASSSQDRDNEQFF

j_call: TRBJ2-1
v_call: TRBV28
cdr3_length: 13
cdr3_aa: CASTQRGYNEQFF

j_call: TRBJ2-1
v_call: TRBV12-3/TRBV12-4
cdr3_length: 15
cdr3_aa: CASSFFGQTRGEQFF

j_call: TRBJ2-1
v_call: TRBV27
cdr3_length: 15
cdr3_aa: CASSFRTGAYNEQFF

j_call: TRBJ1-5
v_call: TRBV5-4
cdr3_length: 17
cdr3_aa: CASSLRFQAVTNQPQHF

j_call: TRBJ2-1
v_call: TRBV10-3
cdr3_length: 14
cdr3_aa: CAIRRLAGVNEQFF

j_call: TRBJ2-3
v_call: TRBV15
cdr3_length: 16
cdr3_aa: CATSRAGTLGGDTQYF

j_call: TRBJ2-7
v_call: TRBV5-1
cdr3_length: 16
cdr3_aa: CASSLVGAIDSYEQYF

j_call: TRBJ2-4
v_call: TRBV14
cdr3_length: 15
cdr3_aa: CASSQAGKAKNIQYF

j_call: TRBJ2-2
v_call: TRBV5-1
cdr3_length: 11
cdr3_aa: CASSLQGELFF

j_call: TRBJ2-3
v_call: TRBV15
cdr3_length: 14
cdr3_aa: CATSRYRTADTQYF

j_call: TRBJ2-5
v_call: TRBV10-1
cdr3_length: 17
cdr3_aa: CASSLGGTSGAQETQYF

j_call: TRBJ2-7
v_call: TRBV10-3
cdr3_length: 15
cdr3_aa: CAISEPYPASYEQYF

j_call: TRBJ2-2
v_call: TRBV4-1
cdr3_length: 16
cdr3_aa: CASSQDLKGNTGELFF

j_call: TRBJ2-1
v_call: TRBV2
cdr3_length: 17
cdr3_aa: CASSDPGLAGGYNEQFF

j_call: TRBJ1-2
v_call: TRBV9
cdr3_length: 17
cdr3_aa: CASSVSVDTRPPLGYTF

j_call: TRBJ1-5
v_call: TRBV24-1
cdr3_length: 10
cdr3_aa: CATIKSGQHF

j_call: TRBJ2-7
v_call: TRBV3-1
cdr3_length: 15
cdr3_aa: CASSHPGTGPYEQYF

j_call: TRBJ1-1
v_call: TRBV6-5
cdr3_length: 16
cdr3_aa: CASSSGTGGMNTEAFF

j_call: TRBJ1-2
v_call: TRBV20-1
cdr3_length: 12
cdr3_aa: CSATAGNYGYTF

j_call: TRBJ2-7
v_call: TRBV20-1
cdr3_length: 12
cdr3_aa: CSAARLPYEQYF

j_call: TRBJ1-1
v_call: TRBV19
cdr3_length: 16
cdr3_aa: CASSKSHTASNTEAFF

j_call: TRBJ2-2
v_call: TRBV7-9
cdr3_length: 15
cdr3_aa: CASSPPGDGTGELFF

j_call: TRBJ2-7
v_call: TRBV6-1
cdr3_length: 14
cdr3_aa: CASLSRPSTYEQYF

j_call: TRBJ2-1
v_call: TRBV5-4
cdr3_length: 13
cdr3_aa: CASSLDRRSEQFF

j_call: TRBJ1-2
v_call: TRBV3-1
cdr3_length: 15
cdr3_aa: CASSQNRAGAYGYTF

j_call: TRBJ2-7
v_call: TRBV29-1
cdr3_length: 13
cdr3_aa: CSAEVANSYEQYF

j_call: TRBJ2-3
v_call: TRBV20-1
cdr3_length: 15
cdr3_aa: CSASMTSGSTDTQYF

j_call: TRBJ2-6
v_call: TRBV5-1
cdr3_length: 18
cdr3_aa: CASSFYTAPVPGANVLTF

j_call: TRBJ2-3
v_call: TRBV2
cdr3_length: 17
cdr3_aa: CASSDAASGGPTDTQYF

j_call: TRBJ2-7
v_call: TRBV15
cdr3_length: 16
cdr3_aa: CATSRFSRVPDGEQYF

j_call: TRBJ2-3
v_call: TRBV12-3/TRBV12-4
cdr3_length: 17
cdr3_aa: CASSPRTSGGPADTQYF

j_call: TRBJ2-2
v_call: TRBV7-2
cdr3_length: 17
cdr3_aa: CASSLQLAGGLDGELFF